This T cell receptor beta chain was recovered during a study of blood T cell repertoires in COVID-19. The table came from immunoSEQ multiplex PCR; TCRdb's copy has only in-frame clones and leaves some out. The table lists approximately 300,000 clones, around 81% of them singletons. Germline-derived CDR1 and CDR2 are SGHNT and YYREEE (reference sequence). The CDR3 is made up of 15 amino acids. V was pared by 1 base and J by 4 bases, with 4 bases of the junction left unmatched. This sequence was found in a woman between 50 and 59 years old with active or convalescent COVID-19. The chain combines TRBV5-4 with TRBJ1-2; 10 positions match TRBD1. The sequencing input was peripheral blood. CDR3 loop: CASSLWGQGTYGYTF. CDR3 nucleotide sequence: TGTGCCAGCAGCTTGTGGGGACAGGGGACCTATGGCTACACCTTC.